The 17 T cell receptor beta chains in this list originate from one sample, sequenced in a study of cytomegalovirus exposure and HLA in healthy donors (dated 2017 in TCRdb). The receptor library was made with the immunoSEQ multiplex PCR assay. For the multiplex PCR, a mixture combining 60 forward primers for TCR Vbeta segments and 13 reverse primers for TCR Jbeta segments was used. TCRdb's version of the immuneACCESS table is confined to in-frame rearrangements and falls short of the full clone set. An unresolved V gene accounts for under half of the shortfall where checked; the remainder is of unknown origin. A total of 180,000 or so clones appear in this sample, over 70% of them only once. The ten top clones hold about 3.1% of the sample. Sequencing used PBMCs. The receptors come from a female donor in good health and CMV-seronegative.

V gene TRBV2 combines with J gene TRBJ1-3, with D unresolved. V was clipped by 6 bases and J by 0 bases, with 12 bases between them. The CDR3 runs to 15 residues. Germline V gene sequence: CDR1 SNHLY, CDR2 FYNNEI. CDR3 nucleotides: TGTGCCAGCAGACAGAGTTTAGTCTCTGGAAACACCATATATTTT. Translating it yields CASRQSLVSGNTIYF.

This clone was detected once. The chain employs TRBV7-8 and TRBJ2-2, with D uncertain. The germline gives CDR1 SGHVS, CDR2 FQNEAQ. The V and J ends lost 1 base and 3 bases respectively, with 12 bases between them. The CDR3 is 16 amino acids. CDR3 region: CASSLEVARYTGELFF. For the CDR3, the DNA is TGTGCCAGCAGCTTAGAGGTGGCTAGATACACCGGGGAGCTGTTTTTT.

The chain is built from TRBV9 and TRBJ1-2; 8 positions match TRBD1. CDR1 and CDR2 (germline): SGDLS, YYNGEE. The length of the CDR3 is 14 residues. Unmatched junction bases numbered 0, after V lost 0 bases and J lost 2 bases. CDR3 DNA: TGTGCCAGCAGCGTAGGGACAGGGAACTATGGCTACACCTTC. It specifies CASSVGTGNYGYTF.

This clone appeared once. The chain uses TRBV28 and TRBJ2-7, with D maybe TRBD2 (5 bases). Germline V lookup: CDR1 MDHEN, CDR2 SYDVKM. This CDR3 is 12 amino acids long. The germline V and J ends were trimmed by 3 bases and 5 bases, with 8 bases remaining between them. The CDR3 region is CASSFRENEQYF. The CDR3 bases are TGTGCCAGCAGTTTTAGGGAGAACGAGCAGTACTTC. The variable domain in full, completed from reference TRBV28 and TRBJ2-7, reads DVKVTQSSRYLVKRTGEKVFLECVQDMDHENMFWYRQDPGLGLRLIYFSYDVKMKEKGDIPEGYSVSREKKERFSLILESASTNQTSMYLCASSFRENEQYFGPGTRLTVT.

The chain couples TRBV5-1 to TRBJ1-4; D possibly corresponds to TRBD1 (6 bases). The CDR3 loop spans 15 amino acids. The V and J ends lost 4 bases and 2 bases respectively, with 12 bases between them. The germline V gene has CDR1 SGHRS and CDR2 YFSETQ. The CDR3 here is CASSVNTGTNEKLFF. Here the CDR3 DNA reads TGCGCCAGCAGCGTGAACACAGGGACTAATGAAAAACTGTTTTTT.

This clone was found once. The chain links TRBV4-2 to TRBJ2-3; maybe TRBD2 (6 bases). Trimming shortened V by 0 bases and J by 3 bases, and 16 bases separated the two germline ends. The germline V gene has CDR1 LGHNA and CDR2 YNFKEQ. The CDR3 spans 17 residues. The CDR3 protein is CASSQEHETGVTDTQYF. Here the CDR3 DNA reads TGTGCCAGCAGCCAAGAACACGAGACGGGAGTGACAGATACGCAGTATTTT.

The CDR3 coding sequence is TGTGCCACCAGCGGAAGACCGGGAGCTAGCAATCAGCCCCAGCATTTT. It translates to CATSGRPGASNQPQHF. J is TRBJ1-5 and V is TRBV15; D ambiguous. The CDR3 runs 16 residues. The germline CDR1 and CDR2 sequences are LNHNV and YYDKDF (reference sequence). Trimming cost V 5 bases and J 0 bases, with 14 bases left between them.

The CDR3 region has the DNA TGCGCCAGCAGCCTCGGGACTCAATACGAGCAGTACTTC. Residues: CASSLGTQYEQYF. The J gene is TRBJ2-7, the V gene TRBV5-1, with D possibly being TRBD2 (6 bases). With 4 bases removed from V and 4 bases from J, the gap between germline ends came to 12 bases. CDR1 and CDR2 (germline): SGHRS, YFSETQ. The CDR3 totals 13 residues. The full variable domain, its missing parts supplied by reference TRBV5-1 and TRBJ2-7, is KAGVTQTPRYLIKTRGQQVTLSCSPISGHRSVSWYQQTPGQGLQFLFEYFSETQRNKGNFPGRFSGRQFSNSRSEMNVSTLELGDSALYLCASSLGTQYEQYFGPGTRLTVT.

The chain has TRBV5-4 and TRBJ1-1, with D possibly TRBD1 on 5 matching bases. This CDR3 contains 15 residues. V lost 3 bases to trimming and J lost 4 bases, with 16 bases between them. Germline CDR1 SGHNT, CDR2 YYREEE (reference sequence). CDR3 in amino acids: CASSSIKSGGTEAFF. The CDR3 coding sequence is TGTGCCAGCAGCTCGATTAAATCCGGGGGCACTGAAGCTTTCTTT.

This clone was picked up one time. The genes are TRBV28 and TRBJ1-6; 11 nucleotides match TRBD1. This CDR3 is built from 17 residues. Germline V gives CDR1 MDHEN, CDR2 SYDVKM. J was trimmed by 4 bases and V by 2 bases; bases with no gene match: 4. This chain's CDR3 is CASSLVGQGEYNSPLHF. In DNA, the CDR3 is TGTGCCAGCAGTTTAGTGGGACAGGGGGAATATAATTCACCCCTCCACTTT.

With regard to this clone: Other DNA sequences in this specimen translate into the identical CDR3. The chain links TRBV9 to TRBJ1-1, with D maybe TRBD1 (6 bases). The CDR3 has 13 residues. Germline V CDR1 and CDR2: SGDLS, YYNGEE. The V end lost 0 bases, the J end lost 5 bases, and 8 bases lay between the germline ends. CDR3 nucleotide sequence: TGTGCCAGCAGCGTAGCTACAGGGACTGAAGCTTTCTTT. The encoded protein is CASSVATGTEAFF. Full variable domain (missing parts from reference TRBV9 and TRBJ1-1): DSGVTQTPKHLITATGQRVTLRCSPRSGDLSVYWYQQSLDQGLQFLIQYYNGEERAKGNILERFSAQQFPDLHSELNLSSLELGDSALYFCASSVATGTEAFFGQGTRLTVV.

The chain has TRBV7-8 and TRBJ2-2; 7 bases map to TRBD1. This CDR3 has 14 residues. V was clipped by 1 base and J by 6 bases; unmatched bases: 2. Germline V gene data show CDR1 as SGHVS and CDR2 as FQNEAQ. CDR3 region: CASSLVTGAGELFF. Written as DNA, the CDR3 is TGTGCCAGCAGCTTAGTAACAGGGGCCGGGGAGCTGTTTTTT.

The V gene is TRBV30, the J gene TRBJ1-5; no clear D gene. CDR1 GTSNPN and CDR2 SVGIG come from the germline V gene (reference sequence). The CDR3 has 13 residues. V was clipped by 0 bases and J by 4 bases, with 7 bases between them. The CDR3 bases are TGTGCCTGGAGTGTCGAGGCGAATCAGCCCCAGCATTTT. This encodes CAWSVEANQPQHF.

This clone occurred once. This chain links TRBV6-5 with TRBJ1-2; weak D call: TRBD1 (6 bases). This CDR3 has 15 residues. V was cut by 6 bases and J by 4 bases, with 18 bases left in between. Germline V gives CDR1 MNHEY, CDR2 SVGAGI. The CDR3 DNA reads as TGTGCCAGCAGGCGGACGGACGGGGGGCTCTATGGCTACACCTTC. Translating gives CASRRTDGGLYGYTF.

The chain employs TRBV7-3 and TRBJ1-6; 7 nucleotides line up with TRBD1. V was pared by 3 bases and J by 8 bases, with 7 bases of the junction left unmatched. The germline V gene has CDR1 SGHTA and CDR2 FQGTGA. This CDR3 spans 15 amino acids. In DNA form, the CDR3 reads TGTGCCAGCAGCTTGACAGGGAGAGAGGATTCACCCCTCCACTTT. As protein: CASSLTGREDSPLHF.

With regard to this clone: The junction shows a germline mismatch at one end, possibly a read error. J is TRBJ2-5 and V is TRBV4-3; 9 bases agree with TRBD2. The CDR3 is made up of 13 amino acids. Per germline, CDR1 LGHNA and CDR2 YSLEER. This chain's CDR3 is CASSQALAGLPNF. The CDR3 region has the DNA TGCGCCAGCAGCCAAGCCCTAGCGGGGCTCCCGAACTTC.

CDR3 DNA: TGTGCCAGCAGCCTCCAGGGGGCAGCCAAAAACATTCAGTACTTC. Encoded protein: CASSLQGAAKNIQYF. The V gene is TRBV5-4, the J gene TRBJ2-4; 8 positions match TRBD1. CDR3 length equals 15 residues. Germline V gives CDR1 SGHNT, CDR2 YYREEE (reference sequence). V lost 4 bases, J lost 0 bases, and 3 bases stayed unmatched.